This T cell receptor (beta chain) was captured by sequencing in a study of cytomegalovirus exposure and HLA in healthy donors. Germline CDR1 MNHNS, CDR2 SASEGT. V was clipped by 6 bases and J by 3 bases, with 12 bases between them. The CDR3 runs 13 residues. Both 60 Vbeta primers and 13 Jbeta primers went into the PCR. Assay used: immunoSEQ multiplex PCR; TCRdb lists only in-frame clones, some missing. The table has about 69,000 clones, around 74% seen once; the top ten hold around 10%. Material for sequencing was PBMCs. This chain connects TRBV6-1 to TRBJ2-7; D remains ambiguous. This sequence was found in a woman between 55 and 75 years old in good health and CMV-seropositive. The CDR3, as DNA: TGTGCCAGCAGAATGTTGAGCGACTACGAGCAGTACTTC. It yields the protein CASRMLSDYEQYF.